The entry below gives a single T cell receptor beta chain sequence along with its context. Its antigen remains unidentified. No clone much larger than this one lies a single base away; base qualities are absent. From the cysteine through the phenylalanine, the CDR3 covers 15 amino acids. Only the CDR3 portion is preserved as DNA: 45 bases, with reading frame beginning at the first base. After removal of 6 bases from V and 7 bases from J, the junction retains 9 bases not matched to a gene. Sequences MNHNS (CDR1) and SASEGT (CDR2) are obtained from the germline V gene. Reading the label with the study, this specimen's time point is: 45 days after influenza vaccine administration. This record belongs to a study of response to subunit inactivated influenza vaccine (dated by TCRdb to the late 2010s). Background for the entire study: Deep quantitative profiling of the T cell receptor repertoire was used in the study to follow responses to a trivalent subunit inactivated influenza vaccine. What the study reported, not specific to this receptor: The authors proposed that each seasonal influenza vaccination may bring in only a limited number of new T cells.

Library creation used RT-PCR. Instrument used: Illumina HiSeq 2500. TCRdb reworked the public reads: Q25 trimming with fastp, MiXCR clone assembly, productive beta chains retained. Entries are consolidated by CDR3 protein sequence, retaining the most common genes and DNA. The sample yields approximately 530,000 distinct CDR3 sequences; roughly 13% were counted once. The top ten clonotypes cover around 12% of the sample. The sample was PBMCs from blood, taken 45 days after vaccination. The rearrangement joined TRBV6-1 to TRBJ2-2, and 9 junctional nucleotides match TRBD1. The TCR comes from a man in his forties or fifties who received an inactivated influenza vaccine. Donor details come from another sample of the same person, matched by shared clones. The CDR3 reads as follows: CASSLQGARIGELFF. The sequenced DNA: TGTGCCAGCAGCCTACAGGGGGCGCGTATCGGGGAGCTGTTTTTT.